The clone carrying this T cell receptor beta chain turned up a few times. Its specificity is not known. A junction end diverges from the germline sequence, so it may reflect a read error. Germline CDR1 reads MNHEY; CDR2 reads SVGAGI. The CDR3 loop spans 13 amino acids. This sample was taken from a study of cytotoxic CD8 clonotypes in ibrutinib-treated CLL. The study, taken as a whole, reports: Clonality was higher at baseline than in age-matched healthy donors and tracked circulating CD8+ T-cell counts. The study found clonality rose at ibrutinib response, then fell toward baseline at progression. There were differences in sampling times between sustained-remission and progressing patients.

Target depth was 1 in 200,000 to 1 in 1 million T cells, about 10x per clonotype. Measured with immunoSEQ multiplex PCR; TCRdb has only the in-frame clones, and not every one. The top ten hold less than 30% of the sample, which has about 50,000 clones, roughly 57% seen once. This chain links TRBV6-5 with TRBJ2-7; TRBD2 agrees at 14 bases. The receptor comes from a human donor with chronic lymphocytic leukemia. The sequences come from PBMCs, collected after 24 months of ibrutinib treatment. The CDR3 loop reads CASQSGTSGGRDF. The CDR3, as DNA: TGTGCCAGCCAATCCGGGACTAGCGGGGGACGAGACTTC.